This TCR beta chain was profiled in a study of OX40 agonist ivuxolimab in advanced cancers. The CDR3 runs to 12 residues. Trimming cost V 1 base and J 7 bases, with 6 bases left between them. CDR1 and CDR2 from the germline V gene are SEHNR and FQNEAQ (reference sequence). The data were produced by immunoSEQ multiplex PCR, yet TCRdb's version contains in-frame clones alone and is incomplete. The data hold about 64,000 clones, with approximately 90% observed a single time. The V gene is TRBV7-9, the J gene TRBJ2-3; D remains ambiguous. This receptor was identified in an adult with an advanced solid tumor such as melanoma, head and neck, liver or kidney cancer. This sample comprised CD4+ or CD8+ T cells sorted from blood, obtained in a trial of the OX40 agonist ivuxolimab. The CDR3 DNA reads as TGTGCCAGCAGCTTAGGGTCGAATACGCAGTATTTT. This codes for CASSLGSNTQYF. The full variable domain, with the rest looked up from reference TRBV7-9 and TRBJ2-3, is DTGVSQNPRHKITKRGQNVTFRCDPISEHNRLYWYRQTLGQGPEFLTYFQNEAQLEKSRLLSDRFSAERPKGSFSTLEIQRTEQGDSAMYLCASSLGSNTQYFGPGTRLTVL.